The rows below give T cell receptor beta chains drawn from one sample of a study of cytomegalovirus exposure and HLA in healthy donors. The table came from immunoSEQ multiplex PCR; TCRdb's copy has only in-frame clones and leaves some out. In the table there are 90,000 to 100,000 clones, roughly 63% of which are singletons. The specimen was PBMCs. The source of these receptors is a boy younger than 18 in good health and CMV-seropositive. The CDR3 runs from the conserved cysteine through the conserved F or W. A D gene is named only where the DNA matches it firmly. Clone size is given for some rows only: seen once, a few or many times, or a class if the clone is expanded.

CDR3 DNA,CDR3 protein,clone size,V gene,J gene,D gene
TGTGCCAGTAGGCCGGGACAGGGGAGGAGTGGGGCCAACGTCCTGACTTTC,CASRPGQGRSGANVLTF,NA,TRBV19,TRBJ2-6,TRBD1
TGTGCCAGCACCCCGGGACTAGCGTCAGATACGCAGTATTTT,CASTPGLASDTQYF,NA,TRBV2,TRBJ2-3,TRBD2
TGTGCCAGCAGCCTACGACAGGGGCATGGGACCCAGTACTTC,CASSLRQGHGTQYF,NA,TRBV14,TRBJ2-5,TRBD1
TGTGCCAGCAGCCGGGTTTCGGACTCTGGAAACACCATATATTTT,CASSRVSDSGNTIYF,NA,TRBV6-5,TRBJ1-3,NA
TGCGCCAGCAGCTTGGAGGGGCTTAATCGAGAGACCCAGTACTTC,CASSLEGLNRETQYF,NA,TRBV5-1,TRBJ2-5,NA
TGCGCCAGCAGCCCGCCTCGGGGGGCGAGGGCTGAAGCTTTCTTT,CASSPPRGARAEAFF,few,TRBV4-1,TRBJ1-1,NA
TGCAGCGGCTGGACAGGCGCTGGGGCCAACGTCCTGACTTTC,CSGWTGAGANVLTF,few,TRBV29-1,TRBJ2-6,TRBD1
TGTGCTAGTGGTACAGCAGGGGTTTGGTATCAGCCCCAGCATTTT,CASGTAGVWYQPQHF,NA,TRBV12-5,TRBJ1-5,NA
TGCGCCAGCAGCTTGGGGGCGGGACAAGAGACCCAGTACTTC,CASSLGAGQETQYF,NA,TRBV5-1,TRBJ2-5,NA
TGTGCCAGCAGCCCCTTTTGGGAGGGGCCCTACGAGCAGTACTTC,CASSPFWEGPYEQYF,NA,TRBV9,TRBJ2-7,TRBD2
TGTGCCAGCAGCTTAACAGGGGGCACTGGGGCCAACGTCCTGACTTTC,CASSLTGGTGANVLTF,NA,TRBV7-9,TRBJ2-6,TRBD1
TGTGCCACTAAAACCGGGACTAGCGGGATTGGCGGGGAGCTGTTTTTT,CATKTGTSGIGGELFF,NA,TRBV19,TRBJ2-2,TRBD2
TGTGCCTGGAGCCCTAGCGGGAGGTTCTTCCACGAGCAGTACTTC,CAWSPSGRFFHEQYF,NA,TRBV30,TRBJ2-7,TRBD2
TGTGCCAGCAGTCCAGGACTAGCTTCCGGGGAGCTGTTTTTT,CASSPGLASGELFF,few,TRBV6-6,TRBJ2-2,TRBD2
TGCGCCAGCAGCGCCGGGACAGGGGCCCTCTATGGCTACACCTTC,CASSAGTGALYGYTF,once,TRBV5-1,TRBJ1-2,TRBD1
TGTGCCAGCAGTGAACCTACGACAGGGACGGGCAATCAGCCCCAGCATTTT,CASSEPTTGTGNQPQHF,once,TRBV2,TRBJ1-5,TRBD1
TGCGCCAGCAGCTTCCTCGGACAGGGAGTCACATCAGGCACTGAAGCTTTCTTT,CASSFLGQGVTSGTEAFF,NA,TRBV5-1,TRBJ1-1,TRBD1
TGTGCCAGTAGTGCCAACTCACAGGGAGATCGTGGCTACACCTTC,CASSANSQGDRGYTF,few,TRBV19,TRBJ1-2,NA
TGTGCCAGCAGTCCTCGACGGGGGGGCACGCAGTATTTT,CASSPRRGGTQYF,few,TRBV27,TRBJ2-3,TRBD2
TGTGCCTGGAGTGATTCGGGGGGTGGCTACACCTTC,CAWSDSGGGYTF,NA,TRBV30,TRBJ1-2,NA
TGTGCCAGCAGGGCGATACAGGGTTACACCGGGGAGCTGTTTTTT,CASRAIQGYTGELFF,NA,TRBV7-6,TRBJ2-2,NA
TGTGCCAGCCAGGGGCCCGTCTACGAGCAGTACTTC,CASQGPVYEQYF,NA,TRBV19,TRBJ2-7,NA
TGTGCCAGCAGCACCGACAGGGCGTACAATGGCTACACCTTC,CASSTDRAYNGYTF,NA,TRBV5-4,TRBJ1-2,TRBD1
TGTGCCAGCAGTTCCGGGGGGGTTGATACGCAGTATTTT,CASSSGGVDTQYF,few,TRBV28,TRBJ2-3,TRBD2
TGTGCCAGCAGTGGCCCTCAATTACAGAGAAACACCGGGGAGCTGTTTTTT,CASSGPQLQRNTGELFF,NA,TRBV25-1,TRBJ2-2,NA
TGCGCCAGCACCTTCGGTAGTAGCACAGATACGCAGTATTTT,CASTFGSSTDTQYF,once,TRBV5-1,TRBJ2-3,NA
TGCGCCAGCAGCCCCGGGATTAACTATGGCTACACCTTC,CASSPGINYGYTF,NA,TRBV4-3,TRBJ1-2,NA
TGTGCCAGCAGTGTAAGCGGGCTCATGGGAGATACGCAGTATTTT,CASSVSGLMGDTQYF,NA,TRBV6-4,TRBJ2-3,NA
TGTGCCAGCAGTGAAGCGCAATACAGGGCGGCGGCCCTCACTGAAGCTTTCTTT,CASSEAQYRAAALTEAFF,NA,TRBV2,TRBJ1-1,NA
TGCGCCAGCAGCTTGACCGAGCACAATGAGCAGTTCTTC,CASSLTEHNEQFF,NA,TRBV5-1,TRBJ2-1,NA
TGTGCCAGCAGTATACAGGGCCGCCACTCTGGGGCCAACGTCCTGACTTTC,CASSIQGRHSGANVLTF,once,TRBV28,TRBJ2-6,NA
TGTGCCAGCAGTTACGCCATATACTACTACGAGCAGTACTTC,CASSYAIYYYEQYF,once,TRBV6-6,TRBJ2-7,NA